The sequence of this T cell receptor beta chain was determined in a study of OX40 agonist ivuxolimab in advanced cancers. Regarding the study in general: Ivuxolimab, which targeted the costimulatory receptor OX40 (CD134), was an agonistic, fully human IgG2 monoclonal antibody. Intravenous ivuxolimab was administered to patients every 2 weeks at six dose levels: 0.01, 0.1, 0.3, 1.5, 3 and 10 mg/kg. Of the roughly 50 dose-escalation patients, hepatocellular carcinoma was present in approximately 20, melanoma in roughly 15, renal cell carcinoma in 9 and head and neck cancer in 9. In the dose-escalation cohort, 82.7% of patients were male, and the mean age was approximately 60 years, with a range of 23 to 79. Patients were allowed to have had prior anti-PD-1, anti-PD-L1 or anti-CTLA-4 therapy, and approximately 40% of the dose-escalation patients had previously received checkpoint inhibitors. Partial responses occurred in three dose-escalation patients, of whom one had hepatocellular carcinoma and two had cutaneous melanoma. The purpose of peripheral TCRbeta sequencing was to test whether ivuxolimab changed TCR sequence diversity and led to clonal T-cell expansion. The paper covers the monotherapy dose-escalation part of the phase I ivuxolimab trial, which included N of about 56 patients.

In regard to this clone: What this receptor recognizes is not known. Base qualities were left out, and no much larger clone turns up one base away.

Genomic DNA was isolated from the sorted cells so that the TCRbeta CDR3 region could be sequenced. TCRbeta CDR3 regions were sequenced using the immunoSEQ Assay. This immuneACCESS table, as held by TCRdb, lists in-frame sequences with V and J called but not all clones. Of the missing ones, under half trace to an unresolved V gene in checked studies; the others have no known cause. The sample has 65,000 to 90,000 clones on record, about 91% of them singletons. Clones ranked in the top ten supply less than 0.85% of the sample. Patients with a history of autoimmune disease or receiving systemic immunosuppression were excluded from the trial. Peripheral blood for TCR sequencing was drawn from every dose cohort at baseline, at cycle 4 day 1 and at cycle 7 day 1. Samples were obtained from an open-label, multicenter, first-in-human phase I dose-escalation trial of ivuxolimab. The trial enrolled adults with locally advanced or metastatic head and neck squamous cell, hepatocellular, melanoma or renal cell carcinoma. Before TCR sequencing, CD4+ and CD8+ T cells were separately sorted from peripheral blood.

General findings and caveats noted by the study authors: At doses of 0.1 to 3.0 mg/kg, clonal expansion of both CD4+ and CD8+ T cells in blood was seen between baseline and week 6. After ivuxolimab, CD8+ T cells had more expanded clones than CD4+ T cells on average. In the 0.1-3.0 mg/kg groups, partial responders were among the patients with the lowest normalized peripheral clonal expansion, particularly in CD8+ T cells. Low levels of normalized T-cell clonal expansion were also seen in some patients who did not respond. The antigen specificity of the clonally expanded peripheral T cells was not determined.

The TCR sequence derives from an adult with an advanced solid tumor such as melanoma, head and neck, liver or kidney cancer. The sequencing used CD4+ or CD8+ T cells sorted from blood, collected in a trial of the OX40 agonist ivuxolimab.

This receptor has the CDR3 CASSQKTSGKFTDTQYF. At the DNA level, the sequence is TGTGCCAGCAGTCAAAAGACTAGCGGGAAATTCACAGATACGCAGTATTTT. The chain joins TRBV11-2 to TRBJ2-3, with 11 middle bases fitting TRBD2. Measured from the cysteine to the phenylalanine, the CDR3 is 17 residues long. The read is trimmed to its CDR3 DNA, 51 bases read in frame from base 1. CDR1 and CDR2 were assigned from the germline V gene as SGHAT and FQNNGV. Trimming leaves V shorter by 6 bases and J shorter by 2 bases, with the junction holding 10 bases beyond the gene matches.